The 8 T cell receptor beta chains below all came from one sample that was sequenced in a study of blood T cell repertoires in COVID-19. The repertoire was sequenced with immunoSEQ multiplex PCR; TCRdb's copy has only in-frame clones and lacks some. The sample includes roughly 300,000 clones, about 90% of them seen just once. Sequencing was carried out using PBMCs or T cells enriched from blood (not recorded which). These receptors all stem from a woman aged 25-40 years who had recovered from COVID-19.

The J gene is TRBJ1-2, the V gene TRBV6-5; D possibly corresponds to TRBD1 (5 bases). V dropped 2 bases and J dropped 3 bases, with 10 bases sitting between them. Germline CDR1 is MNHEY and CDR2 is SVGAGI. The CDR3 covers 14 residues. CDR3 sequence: CASSYGTGDYGYTF. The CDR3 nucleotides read TGTGCCAGCAGTTACGGGACTGGGGACTATGGCTACACCTTC.

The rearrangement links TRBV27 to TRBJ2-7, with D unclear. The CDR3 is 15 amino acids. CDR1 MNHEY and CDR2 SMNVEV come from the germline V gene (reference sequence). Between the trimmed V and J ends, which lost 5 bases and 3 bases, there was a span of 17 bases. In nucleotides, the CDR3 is TGTGCCAGCAGTCCCGGTCCTTACCAGGTCTACGAGCAGTACTTC. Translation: CASSPGPYQVYEQYF.

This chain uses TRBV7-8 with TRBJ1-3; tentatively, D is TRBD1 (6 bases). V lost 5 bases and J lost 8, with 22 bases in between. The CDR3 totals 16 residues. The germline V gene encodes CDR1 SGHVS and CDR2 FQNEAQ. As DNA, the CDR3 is TGTGCCAGCAGCCGTTCGACAGGCTCAGCGAGGGACACCATATATTTT. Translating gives CASSRSTGSARDTIYF.

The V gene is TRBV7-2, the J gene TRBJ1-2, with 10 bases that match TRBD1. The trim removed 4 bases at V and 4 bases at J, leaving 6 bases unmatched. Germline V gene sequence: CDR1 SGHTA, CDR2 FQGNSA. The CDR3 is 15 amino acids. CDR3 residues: CASSSRTGGIYGYTF. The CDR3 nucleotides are TGTGCCAGCAGCTCCAGGACAGGGGGTATCTATGGCTACACCTTC.

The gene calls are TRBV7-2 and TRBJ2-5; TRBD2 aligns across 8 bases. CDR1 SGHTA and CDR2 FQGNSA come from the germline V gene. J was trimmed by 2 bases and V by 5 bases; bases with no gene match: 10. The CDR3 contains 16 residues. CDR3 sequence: CASSLLSGDPQETQYF. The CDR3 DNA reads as TGTGCCAGCAGCCTCCTTAGCGGGGACCCACAAGAGACCCAGTACTTC.

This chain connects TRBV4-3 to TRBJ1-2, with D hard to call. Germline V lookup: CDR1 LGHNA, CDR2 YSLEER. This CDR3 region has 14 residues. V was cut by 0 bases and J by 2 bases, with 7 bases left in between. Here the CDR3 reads CASSQDPSNYGYTF. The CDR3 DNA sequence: TGCGCCAGCAGCCAAGATCCGTCGAACTATGGCTACACCTTC.

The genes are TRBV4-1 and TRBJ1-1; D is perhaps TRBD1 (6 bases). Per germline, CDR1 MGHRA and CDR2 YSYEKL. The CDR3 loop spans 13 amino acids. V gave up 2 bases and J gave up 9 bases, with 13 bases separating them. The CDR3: CASSQLPGDKAFF. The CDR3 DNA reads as TGCGCCAGCAGCCAATTGCCTGGGGACAAAGCTTTCTTT.

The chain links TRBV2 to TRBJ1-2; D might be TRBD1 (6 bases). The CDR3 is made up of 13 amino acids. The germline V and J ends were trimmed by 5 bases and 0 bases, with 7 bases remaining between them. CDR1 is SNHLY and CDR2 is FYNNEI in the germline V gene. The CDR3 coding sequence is TGTGCCAGCAGTAGGGACACTAACTATGGCTACACCTTC. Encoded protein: CASSRDTNYGYTF.